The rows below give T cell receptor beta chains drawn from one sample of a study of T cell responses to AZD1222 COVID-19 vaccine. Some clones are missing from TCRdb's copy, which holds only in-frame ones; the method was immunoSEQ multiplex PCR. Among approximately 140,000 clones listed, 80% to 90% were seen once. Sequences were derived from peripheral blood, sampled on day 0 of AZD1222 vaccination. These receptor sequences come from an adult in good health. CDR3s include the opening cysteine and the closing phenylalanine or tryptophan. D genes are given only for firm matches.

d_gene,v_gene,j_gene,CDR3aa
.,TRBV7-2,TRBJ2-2,CASSLQRRGHANTGELFF
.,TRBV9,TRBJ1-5,CASSGTGNQPQHF
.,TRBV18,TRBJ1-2,CASSPQNGYTF
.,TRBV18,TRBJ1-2,CASSPTGRPLYGYTF
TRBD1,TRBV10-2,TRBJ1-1,CASSESMTGGWAGSTEAFF
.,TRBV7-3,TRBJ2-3,CASSFRSRLYF
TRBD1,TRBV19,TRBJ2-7,CASSPTPRDRGYEQYF
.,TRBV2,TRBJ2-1,CASRRAIGGNEQFF
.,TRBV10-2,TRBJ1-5,CASSTDTLYQPQHF
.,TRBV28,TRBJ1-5,CASSLYRVLGNQPQHF
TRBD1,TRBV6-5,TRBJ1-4,CASSYSPGGGEKLFF
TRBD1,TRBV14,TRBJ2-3,CASSRRTGQGTDTQYF
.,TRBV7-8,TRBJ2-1,CASSLVRFSSYNEQFF
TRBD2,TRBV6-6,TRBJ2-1,CASIPSGRGEQFF
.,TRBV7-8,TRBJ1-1,CASSLELPPTAFF
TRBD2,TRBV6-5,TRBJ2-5,CASGSGGPGKTQYF
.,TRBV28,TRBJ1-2,CASSLSYGYTF
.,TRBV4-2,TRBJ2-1,CASSRPNEQFF
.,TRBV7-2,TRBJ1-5,CASSLEGLSNQPQHF
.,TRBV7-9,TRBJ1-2,CASSLSGGGYGYTF
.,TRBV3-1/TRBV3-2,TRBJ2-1,CASSQVYSPLLKWQFF
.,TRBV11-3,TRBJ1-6,CASSLQGSLSPLHF
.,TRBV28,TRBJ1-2,CASRLAPVGYTF
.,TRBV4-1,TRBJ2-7,CASTPGGSSDEQYF
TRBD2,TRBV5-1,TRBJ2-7,CASTSGRDFSYEQYF
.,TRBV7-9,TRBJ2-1,CASSSTRAGYNEQFF
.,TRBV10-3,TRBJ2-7,CAIRDSTTNYEQYF
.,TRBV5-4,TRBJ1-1,CASSLPLSWGTEAFF
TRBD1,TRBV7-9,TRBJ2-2,CASSSRTGLVGELFF
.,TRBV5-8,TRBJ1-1,CASSLNGGQNTEAFF
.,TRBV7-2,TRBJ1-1,CASSFTRGDGTEAFF
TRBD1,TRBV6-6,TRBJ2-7,CASSQTRDRGQYF
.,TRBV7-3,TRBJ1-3,CASSLGRGSGNTIYF
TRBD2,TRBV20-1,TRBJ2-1,CSASDPGLADAYNEQFF
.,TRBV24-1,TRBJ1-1,CATSDLVQRAPGSTKTEAFF
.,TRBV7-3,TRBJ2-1,CASSLQGGWDNEQFF
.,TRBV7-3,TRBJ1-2,CASSSGSSYGYTF
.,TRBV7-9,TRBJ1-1,CASTPGGNTEAFF
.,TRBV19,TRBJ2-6,CASSMPGANVLTF
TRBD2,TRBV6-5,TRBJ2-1,CASSYSTAGVSEQFF
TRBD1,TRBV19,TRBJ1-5,CASSNRQGRGQPQHF